These 8 T cell receptor beta chains originate from one sample sequenced in a study of beta chain features in type 1 diabetes. The whole isolated RNA underwent reverse transcription, so sequencing captured expressed TCRB transcripts. Profiled with immunoSEQ multiplex PCR; TCRdb holds only in-frame clones, not every one. This table has under 250,000 clones, about a tenth appearing once. Input material: central memory CD4+ T cells from blood. The source of these receptors is a man between 18 and 29 years old in good health.

This clone was counted between two and nine times. This sequence joins TRBV7-2 and TRBJ2-3, with D unresolved. Trimming took off 0 bases at V and 7 bases at J, with 11 bases between the two ends. The CDR3 covers 14 residues. Germline CDR1 SGHTA, CDR2 FQGNSA. CDR3: CASSLAGGENTQYF. The DNA of the CDR3 is TGTGCCAGCAGCTTAGCGGGTGGTGAAAATACGCAGTATTTT.

The chain joins TRBV30 to TRBJ2-7, with D perhaps matching TRBD2 (5 bases). The germline CDR1 and CDR2 sequences are GTSNPN and SVGIG (reference sequence). V dropped 0 bases and J dropped 3 bases, with 15 bases sitting between them. The CDR3 is made up of 15 amino acids. The CDR3 coding sequence is TGTGCCTGGAGTGTACTTTGGCACGGGATCTACGAGCAGTACTTC. The encoded protein is CAWSVLWHGIYEQYF.

This clone showed up just a few times. The V gene is TRBV9, the J gene TRBJ2-2, with 8 bases aligning to TRBD2. V lost 0 bases, J lost 2 bases, and 3 bases stayed unmatched. This CDR3 is 16 amino acids long. Germline V gives CDR1 SGDLS, CDR2 YYNGEE. Here the CDR3 reads CASSVELAVNTGELFF. The CDR3 bases are TGTGCCAGCAGCGTAGAACTAGCGGTAAACACCGGGGAGCTGTTTTTT.

The chain is built from TRBV14 and TRBJ2-2; 8 nucleotides match TRBD1. The V gene's germline CDR1 is SGHDN and CDR2 FVKESK. CDR3 size: 17 residues. J gave up 6 bases and V 3 bases, and 12 bases lay outside the gene matches. The CDR3 loop is CASSHRSRDRPSGELFF. The CDR3 DNA reads TGTGCCAGCAGCCACCGTTCCAGGGACAGGCCTTCCGGGGAGCTGTTTTTT.

This clone occurred a few times. This chain joins TRBV18 and TRBJ1-2, with 7 nucleotides matching TRBD1. The CDR3 sequence is 15 residues long. Germline lookup yields CDR1 KGHSH and CDR2 LQKENI. V lost 2 bases and J lost 3; bases outside the gene matches: 6. CDR3 nucleotides: TGTGCCAGCTCACCATCCGACAGGGTTGACTATGGCTACACCTTC. It yields the protein CASSPSDRVDYGYTF.

The rearrangement uses TRBV5-4 and TRBJ2-1, with a tentative D call TRBD1 (5 bases). V lost 0 bases to trimming and J lost 9 bases, with 10 bases between them. This CDR3 has 13 amino acids. The V gene's germline CDR1 is SGHNT and CDR2 YYREEE (reference sequence). The CDR3 is CASSLEGRGEQFF. CDR3 nucleotide sequence: TGTGCCAGCAGCTTGGAGGGAAGGGGTGAGCAGTTCTTC.

The chain joins TRBV5-1 to TRBJ2-1; tentative D call: TRBD2 (6 bases). Trimming took 1 base from V and 9 from J, leaving 17 bases between them. This CDR3 spans 15 amino acids. Looked up from germline, CDR1 is SGHRS and CDR2 is YFSETQ. CDR3 residues: CASSLLSGFGGEQFF. In nucleotides, the CDR3 is TGCGCCAGCAGCTTGTTGAGCGGTTTCGGGGGTGAGCAGTTCTTC.

The chain recombines TRBV9 with TRBJ2-1; 9 bases are shared with TRBD1. The CDR3 has 16 amino acids. Germline V gene data show CDR1 as SGDLS and CDR2 as YYNGEE. V gave up 4 bases and J gave up 8 bases; unmatched junction bases: 13. The CDR3 DNA reads as TGTGCCAGCAGCACTGGGACAGGGCGAAGGTCGGATGAGCAGTTCTTC. Protein product: CASSTGTGRRSDEQFF.